This TCR beta chain was sequenced in a study of T cell repertoires in cytomegalovirus infection. The wider study: Well-studied HLA-B-restricted CMV epitopes were used in the study alongside recently identified HLA-C-restricted ones. General study findings and limits: What dominated the ex vivo response were HLA-C-restricted CMV-specific TCR beta clonotypes.

TCRdb redid the calling of the reads with MiXCR, one entry per CDR3 protein. The sample records roughly 180,000 distinct CDR3 sequences, roughly 20% being singletons. Trimming at V came to 0 bases and at J to 2 bases, leaving 10 bases not matched to a gene. CDR3 length: 18 amino acids. CDR1 is SGHNT, CDR2 YYREEE, per germline (reference sequence). This clonotype was seen at least ten times. Its antigen remains unidentified. This clonotype was obtained from a human donor in good health (CMV status not recorded). Some clones in this sample may be carry-over from other donors' samples. This chain uses TRBV5-4 with TRBJ1-3; 8 bases are shared with TRBD1. The sequencing used CD8+ T cells from cultured PBMCs, collected from culture after CMV antigen stimulation. The CDR3 coding sequence is TGTGCCAGCAGCTTGGAGAGTCATCAGGGGGCGGCTGGAAACACCATATATTTT. This gives the protein CASSLESHQGAAGNTIYF.